This TCR beta chain was recovered during a study of blood T cell repertoires in COVID-19. The wider study: Spain, Italy and the United States supplied samples that represented acute and convalescent COVID-19. PBMCs, B-cell-depleted T cells, or T cells provided the cDNA or gDNA that made up the material.

Per the original methods: Estimated nucleated cell counts came from reference gene primer amplification. Profiling relied on immunoSEQ multiplex PCR, and the TCRdb table lists in-frame clones only, not all of them. V, J and clone size reflect that table, while D and trimming were determined from the DNA. The table has just over 650,000 clones, more than 80% seen once. Sequencing used peripheral blood. This clonotype was sampled from a woman aged 18-29 years with acute or convalescent COVID-19.

The CDR3 DNA follows: TGTGCCAGCAGTGACCCAGACGACAGGGCGTGGAGCTATGGCTACACCTTC. Translation gives CASSDPDDRAWSYGYTF. This chain connects TRBV2 to TRBJ1-2, with 7 bases lining up with TRBD1. Germline loops: CDR1 SNHLY, CDR2 FYNNEI. There are 17 residues in the CDR3. After removal of 3 bases from V and 4 bases from J, the junction contained 14 bases not matched to a gene.